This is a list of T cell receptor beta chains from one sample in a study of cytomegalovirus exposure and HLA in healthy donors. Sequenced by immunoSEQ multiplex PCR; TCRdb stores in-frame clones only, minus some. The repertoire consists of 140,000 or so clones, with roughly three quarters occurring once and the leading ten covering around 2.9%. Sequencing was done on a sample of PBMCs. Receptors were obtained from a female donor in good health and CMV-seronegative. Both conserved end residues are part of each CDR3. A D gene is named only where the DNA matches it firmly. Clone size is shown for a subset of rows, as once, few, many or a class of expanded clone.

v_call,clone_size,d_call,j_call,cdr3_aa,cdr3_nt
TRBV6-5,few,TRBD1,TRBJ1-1,CASSPRQGWAEAFF,TGTGCCAGCAGTCCTAGACAGGGGTGGGCTGAAGCTTTCTTT
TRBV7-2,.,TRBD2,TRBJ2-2,CASSFTGGGTGELFF,TGTGCCAGCAGCTTTACGGGAGGGGGGACCGGGGAGCTGTTTTTT
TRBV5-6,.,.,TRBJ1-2,CASSGGLSTYGYTF,TGTGCCAGCAGCGGGGGCCTGAGCACTTATGGCTACACCTTC
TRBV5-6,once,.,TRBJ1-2,CASSFLVQDRSINYGYTF,TGTGCCAGCAGCTTCTTAGTACAGGACAGAAGCATTAACTATGGCTACACCTTC
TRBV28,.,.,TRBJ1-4,CASSFDQGLGEKLFF,TGTGCCAGCAGTTTCGACCAGGGTCTTGGGGAAAAACTGTTTTTT
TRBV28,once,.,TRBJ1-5,CASSLRGQPQHF,TGTGCCAGCAGTTTGCGTGGTCAGCCCCAGCATTTT
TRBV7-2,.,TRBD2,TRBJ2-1,CASSFSVGGRDEQFF,TGTGCCAGCAGCTTTTCTGTGGGAGGGCGCGATGAGCAGTTCTTC
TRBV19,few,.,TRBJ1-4,CASSIWEEYEKLFF,TGTGCCAGTAGTATCTGGGAGGAGTATGAAAAACTGTTTTTT
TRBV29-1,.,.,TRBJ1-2,CSVDHWGGRRDGYTF,TGCAGCGTTGATCACTGGGGGGGGCGCCGGGATGGCTACACCTTC
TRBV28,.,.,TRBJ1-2,CASSLTAAGGYTF,TGTGCCAGCAGTTTAACAGCAGCGGGAGGCTACACCTTC
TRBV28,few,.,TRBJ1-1,CASSLTPYDRQNTEAFF,TGTGCCAGCAGTTTAACCCCCTATGACAGACAGAACACTGAAGCTTTCTTT
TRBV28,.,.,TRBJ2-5,CASRTNREKGETQYF,TGTGCCAGCAGAACCAACAGGGAAAAGGGGGAGACCCAGTACTTC
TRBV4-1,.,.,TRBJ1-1,CASSHKTEGVRGTEAFF,TGCGCCAGCAGCCATAAGACAGAGGGGGTTAGGGGCACTGAAGCTTTCTTT
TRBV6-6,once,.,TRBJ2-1,CASSVSGSSYNEQFF,TGTGCCAGCAGTGTTTCGGGGAGCTCCTACAATGAGCAGTTCTTC
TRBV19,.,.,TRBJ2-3,CASSIESYTQYF,TGTGCCAGTAGTATTGAGTCCTATACGCAGTATTTT
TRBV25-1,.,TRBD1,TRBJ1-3,CASLTGWRNTIYF,TGTGCCAGCTTGACAGGGTGGAGAAACACCATATATTTT
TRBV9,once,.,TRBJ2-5,CASSVGVSGETQYF,TGTGCCAGCAGCGTAGGAGTAAGCGGGGAGACCCAGTACTTC
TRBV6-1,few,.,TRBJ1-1,CASSVEGNTEAFF,TGTGCCAGCAGTGTGGAGGGGAACACTGAAGCTTTCTTT
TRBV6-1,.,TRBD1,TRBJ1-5,CASRKRTGPNQPQHF,TGTGCCAGCAGGAAAAGGACAGGGCCCAATCAGCCCCAGCATTTT
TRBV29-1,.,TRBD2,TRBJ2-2,CSVEEVAGEHTGELFF,TGCAGCGTTGAAGAAGTAGCGGGAGAACACACCGGGGAGCTGTTTTTT
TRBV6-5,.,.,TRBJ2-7,CASSGTTYEQYF,TGTGCCAGCAGTGGAACTACATACGAGCAGTACTTC
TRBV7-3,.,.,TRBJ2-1,CASSLRDTDSYNEQFF,TGTGCCAGCAGCTTAAGGGACACCGACTCCTACAATGAGCAGTTCTTC
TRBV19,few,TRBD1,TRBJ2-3,CASSIGGTGADTQYF,TGTGCCAGTAGTATAGGGGGGACAGGGGCAGATACGCAGTATTTT
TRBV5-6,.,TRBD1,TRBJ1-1,CASRTGVTLRTEAFF,TGTGCCTCCAGGACAGGGGTAACTTTACGCACTGAAGCTTTCTTT
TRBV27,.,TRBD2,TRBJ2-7,CASSLWGGRGYEQYF,TGTGCCAGCAGTTTATGGGGCGGGAGAGGCTACGAGCAGTACTTC
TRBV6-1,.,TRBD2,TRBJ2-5,CASSASGRDETQYF,TGTGCCAGCAGTGCCTCAGGGAGGGACGAGACCCAGTACTTC
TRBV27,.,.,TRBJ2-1,CASIGSGLWNEQFF,TGTGCCAGCATAGGTAGCGGTCTGTGGAATGAGCAGTTCTTC
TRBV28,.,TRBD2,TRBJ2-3,CASSRTSGGTDTQYF,TGTGCCAGCAGTCGTACTAGCGGGGGCACAGATACGCAGTATTTT
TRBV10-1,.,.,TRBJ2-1,CASSEFLTGNEQFF,TGCGCCAGCAGTGAGTTCTTAACAGGGAATGAGCAGTTCTTC
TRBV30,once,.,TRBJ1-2,CAWSVVMGRVYGYTF,TGTGCCTGGAGTGTGGTCATGGGCCGAGTCTATGGCTACACCTTC
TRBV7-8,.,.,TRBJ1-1,CASTPRGGRGITEAFF,TGTGCCAGCACCCCCCGGGGGGGACGAGGGATCACTGAAGCTTTCTTT
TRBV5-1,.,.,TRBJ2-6,CASSSYSGANVLPF,TGCGCCAGCAGCAGTTACTCTGGGGCCAACGTCCTGCCTTTC
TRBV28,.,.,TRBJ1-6,CASSLYGSYNSPLHF,TGTGCCAGCAGTTTATACGGCTCCTATAATTCACCCCTCCACTTT
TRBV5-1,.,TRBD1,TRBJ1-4,CASTLGMGQGLEKLFF,TGCGCCAGCACGCTTGGTATGGGACAGGGACTTGAAAAACTGTTTTTT
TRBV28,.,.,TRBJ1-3,CASSSQGPSGNTIYF,TGTGCCAGCAGCTCTCAGGGCCCCTCTGGAAACACCATATATTTT